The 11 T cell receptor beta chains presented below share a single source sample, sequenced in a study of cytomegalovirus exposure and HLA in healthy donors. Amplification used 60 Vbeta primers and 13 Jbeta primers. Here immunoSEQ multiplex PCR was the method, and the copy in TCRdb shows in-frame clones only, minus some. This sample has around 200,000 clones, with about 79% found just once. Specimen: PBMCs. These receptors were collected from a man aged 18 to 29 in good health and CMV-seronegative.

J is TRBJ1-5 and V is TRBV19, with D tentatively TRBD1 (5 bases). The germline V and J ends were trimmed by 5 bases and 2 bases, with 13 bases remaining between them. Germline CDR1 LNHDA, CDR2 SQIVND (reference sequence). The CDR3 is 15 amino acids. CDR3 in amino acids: CASSLEGTGNQPQHF. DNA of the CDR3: TGTGCCAGTAGTCTGGAGGGGACGGGCAATCAGCCCCAGCATTTT.

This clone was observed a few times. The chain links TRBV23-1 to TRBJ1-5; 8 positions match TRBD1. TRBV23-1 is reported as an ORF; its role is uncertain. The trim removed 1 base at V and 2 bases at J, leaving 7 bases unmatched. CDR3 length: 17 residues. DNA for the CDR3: TGCGCCAGCAGTCAATATTGGCAGGGGGCAGGCAATCAGCCCCAGCATTTT. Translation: CASSQYWQGAGNQPQHF.

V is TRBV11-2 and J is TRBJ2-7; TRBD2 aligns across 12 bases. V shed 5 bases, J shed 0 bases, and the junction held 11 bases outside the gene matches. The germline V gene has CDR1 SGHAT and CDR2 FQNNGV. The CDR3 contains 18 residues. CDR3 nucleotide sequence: TGTGCCAGCAGCCCCCGGCTAGCGGGAGGGTCCATCTCCTACGAGCAGTACTTC. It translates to CASSPRLAGGSISYEQYF.

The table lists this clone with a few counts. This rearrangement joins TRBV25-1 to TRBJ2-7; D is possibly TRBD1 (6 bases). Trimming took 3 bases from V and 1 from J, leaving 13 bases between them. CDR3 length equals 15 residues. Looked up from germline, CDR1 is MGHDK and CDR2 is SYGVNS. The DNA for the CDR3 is TGTGCCAGCAGTGACCCTACACAGGGTTCCTACGAGCAGTACTTC. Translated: CASSDPTQGSYEQYF.

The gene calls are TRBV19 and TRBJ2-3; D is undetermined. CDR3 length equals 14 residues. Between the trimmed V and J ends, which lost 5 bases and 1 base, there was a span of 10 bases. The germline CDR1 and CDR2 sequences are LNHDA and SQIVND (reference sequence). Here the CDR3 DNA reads TGTGCCAGTAGTTTATCCACAGGCACAGATACGCAGTATTTT. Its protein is CASSLSTGTDTQYF.

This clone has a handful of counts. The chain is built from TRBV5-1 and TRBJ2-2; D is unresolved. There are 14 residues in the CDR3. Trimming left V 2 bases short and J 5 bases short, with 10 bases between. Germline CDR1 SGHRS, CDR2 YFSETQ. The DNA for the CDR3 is TGCGCCAGCAGCTTATTAAAAGCGACCGGGGAGCTGTTTTTT. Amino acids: CASSLLKATGELFF.

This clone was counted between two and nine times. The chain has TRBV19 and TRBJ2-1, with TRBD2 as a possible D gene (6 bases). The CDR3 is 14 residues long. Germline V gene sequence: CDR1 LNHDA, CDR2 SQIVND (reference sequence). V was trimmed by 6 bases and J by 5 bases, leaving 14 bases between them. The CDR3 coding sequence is TGTGCCAGTAGCCCACGGGGACTTCACAATGAGCAGTTCTTC. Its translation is CASSPRGLHNEQFF.

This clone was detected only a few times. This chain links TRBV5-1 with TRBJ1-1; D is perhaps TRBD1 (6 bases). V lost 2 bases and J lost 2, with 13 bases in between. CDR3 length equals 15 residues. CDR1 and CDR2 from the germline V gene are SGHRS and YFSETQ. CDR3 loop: CASSLGGTVNTEAFF. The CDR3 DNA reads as TGCGCCAGCAGCTTAGGGGGTACAGTAAACACTGAAGCTTTCTTT.

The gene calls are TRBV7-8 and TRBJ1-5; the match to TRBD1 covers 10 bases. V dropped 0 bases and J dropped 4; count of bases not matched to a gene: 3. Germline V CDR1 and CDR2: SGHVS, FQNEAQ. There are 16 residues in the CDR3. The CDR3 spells CASSLAGQGFNQPQHF. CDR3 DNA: TGTGCCAGCAGCTTAGCGGGACAGGGGTTTAATCAGCCCCAGCATTTT.

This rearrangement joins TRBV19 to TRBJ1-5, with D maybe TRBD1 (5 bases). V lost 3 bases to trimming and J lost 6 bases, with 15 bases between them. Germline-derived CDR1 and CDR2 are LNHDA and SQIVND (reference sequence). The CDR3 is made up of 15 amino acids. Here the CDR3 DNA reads TGTGCCAGTAGTATCATTTCCCGGGGGGGTCAGCCCCAGCATTTT. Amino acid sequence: CASSIISRGGQPQHF.

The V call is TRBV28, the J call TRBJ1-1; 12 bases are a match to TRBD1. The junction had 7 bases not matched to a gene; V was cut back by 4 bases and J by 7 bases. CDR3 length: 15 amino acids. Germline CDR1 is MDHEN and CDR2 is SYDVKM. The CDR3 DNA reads TGTGCCAGCAGTTCGGGACAGGGGGCAGTCGGTGAAGCTTTCTTT. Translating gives CASSSGQGAVGEAFF.